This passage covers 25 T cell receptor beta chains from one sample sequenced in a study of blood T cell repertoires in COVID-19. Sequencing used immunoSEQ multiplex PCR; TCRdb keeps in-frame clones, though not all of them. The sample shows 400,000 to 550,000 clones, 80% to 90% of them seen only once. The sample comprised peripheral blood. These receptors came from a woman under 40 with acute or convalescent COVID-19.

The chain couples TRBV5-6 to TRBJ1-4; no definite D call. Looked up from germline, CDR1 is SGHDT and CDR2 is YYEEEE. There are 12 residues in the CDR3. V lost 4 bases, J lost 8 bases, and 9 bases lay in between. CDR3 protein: CASSRGREKLFF. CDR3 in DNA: TGTGCCAGCAGCCGAGGGAGGGAAAAACTGTTTTTT.

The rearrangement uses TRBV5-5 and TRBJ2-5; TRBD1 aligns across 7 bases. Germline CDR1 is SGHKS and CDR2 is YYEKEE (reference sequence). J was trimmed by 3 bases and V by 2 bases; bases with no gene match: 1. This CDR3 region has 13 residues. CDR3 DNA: TGTGCCAGCAGCTTTCAGGGGGAAGAGACCCAGTACTTC. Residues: CASSFQGEETQYF.

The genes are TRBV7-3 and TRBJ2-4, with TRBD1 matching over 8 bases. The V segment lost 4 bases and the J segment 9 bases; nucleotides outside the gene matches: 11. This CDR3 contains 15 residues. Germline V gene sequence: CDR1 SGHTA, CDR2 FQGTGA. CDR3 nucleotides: TGTGCCAGCAGCTCGACCGGCGACAGGGGTGCCATTCAGTACTTC. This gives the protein CASSSTGDRGAIQYF.

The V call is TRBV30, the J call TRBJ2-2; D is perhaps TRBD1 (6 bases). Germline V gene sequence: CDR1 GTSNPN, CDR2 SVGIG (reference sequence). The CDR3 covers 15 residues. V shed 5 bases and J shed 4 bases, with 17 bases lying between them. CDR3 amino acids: CAWDWGQGITGELFF. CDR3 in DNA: TGTGCCTGGGACTGGGGTCAGGGGATCACCGGGGAGCTGTTTTTT.

The chain's CDR3 is CASSFPSGGYTF. The CDR3 DNA reads TGCGCCAGCAGCTTTCCCAGCGGGGGCTACACCTTC. The chain uses TRBV5-1 and TRBJ1-2; the D is unclear. The CDR3 is 12 residues long. CDR1 and CDR2 (germline): SGHRS, YFSETQ. The V end lost 2 bases, the J end lost 8 bases, and 10 bases lay between the germline ends.

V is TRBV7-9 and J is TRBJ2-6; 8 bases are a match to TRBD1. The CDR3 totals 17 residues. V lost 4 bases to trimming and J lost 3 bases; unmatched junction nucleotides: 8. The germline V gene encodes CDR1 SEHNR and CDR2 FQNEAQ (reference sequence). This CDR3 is CASSSPQGANGANVLTF. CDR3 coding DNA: TGTGCCAGCAGCTCTCCCCAGGGGGCGAATGGGGCCAACGTCCTGACTTTC.

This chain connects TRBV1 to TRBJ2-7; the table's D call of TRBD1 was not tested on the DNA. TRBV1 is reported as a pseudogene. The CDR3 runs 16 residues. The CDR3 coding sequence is TGCACCAGCAGCCCACTGTCCAGGCTCAGAGTCTACGAGCAGTACTTC. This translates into CTSSPLSRLRVYEQYF.

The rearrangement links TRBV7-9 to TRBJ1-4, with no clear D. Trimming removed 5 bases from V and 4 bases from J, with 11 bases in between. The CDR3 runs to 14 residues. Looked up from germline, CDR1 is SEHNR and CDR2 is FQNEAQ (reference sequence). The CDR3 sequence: CASSPAVNNEKLFF. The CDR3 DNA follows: TGTGCCAGCAGCCCCGCGGTCAATAATGAAAAACTGTTTTTT. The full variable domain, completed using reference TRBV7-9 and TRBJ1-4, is DTGVSQNPRHKITKRGQNVTFRCDPISEHNRLYWYRQTLGQGPEFLTYFQNEAQLEKSRLLSDRFSAERPKGSFSTLEIQRTEQGDSAMYLCASSPAVNNEKLFFGSGTQLSVL.

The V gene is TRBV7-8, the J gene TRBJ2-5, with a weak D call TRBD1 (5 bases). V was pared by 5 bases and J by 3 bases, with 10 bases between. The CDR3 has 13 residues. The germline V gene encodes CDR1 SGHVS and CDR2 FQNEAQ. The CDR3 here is CASSPRQKETQYF. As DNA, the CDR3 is TGTGCCAGCAGCCCGCGACAGAAAGAGACCCAGTACTTC.

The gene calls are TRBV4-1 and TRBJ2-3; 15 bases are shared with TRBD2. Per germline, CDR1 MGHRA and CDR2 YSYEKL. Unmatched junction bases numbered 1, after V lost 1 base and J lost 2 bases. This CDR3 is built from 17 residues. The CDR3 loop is CASSQGTSGGVTDTQYF. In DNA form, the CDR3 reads TGCGCCAGCAGCCAAGGGACTAGCGGGGGGGTCACAGATACGCAGTATTTT.

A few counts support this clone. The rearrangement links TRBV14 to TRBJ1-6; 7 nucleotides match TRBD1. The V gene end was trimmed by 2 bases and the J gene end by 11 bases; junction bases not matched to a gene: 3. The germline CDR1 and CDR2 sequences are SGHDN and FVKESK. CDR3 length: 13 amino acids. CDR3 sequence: CASSQQQGTPLHF. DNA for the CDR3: TGTGCCAGCAGCCAACAACAGGGGACACCCCTCCACTTT. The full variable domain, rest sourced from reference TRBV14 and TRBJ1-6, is EAGVTQFPSHSVIEKGQTVTLRCDPISGHDNLYWYRRVMGKEIKFLLHFVKESKQDESGMPNNRFLAERTGGTYSTLKVQPAELEDSGVYFCASSQQQGTPLHFGNGTRLTVT.

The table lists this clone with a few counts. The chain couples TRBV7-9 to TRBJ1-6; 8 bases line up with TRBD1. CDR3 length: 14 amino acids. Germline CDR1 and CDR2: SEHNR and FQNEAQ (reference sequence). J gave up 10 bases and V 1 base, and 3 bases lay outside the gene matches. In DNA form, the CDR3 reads TGTGCCAGCAGCTTAGACACAGGGGGATCACCCCTCCACTTT. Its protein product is CASSLDTGGSPLHF.

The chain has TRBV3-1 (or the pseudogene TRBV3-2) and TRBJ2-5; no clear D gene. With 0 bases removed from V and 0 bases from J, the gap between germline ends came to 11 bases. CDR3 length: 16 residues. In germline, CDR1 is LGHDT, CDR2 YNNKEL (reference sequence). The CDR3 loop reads CASSQDGAADQETQYF. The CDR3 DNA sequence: TGTGCCAGCAGCCAAGACGGTGCGGCGGACCAAGAGACCCAGTACTTC.

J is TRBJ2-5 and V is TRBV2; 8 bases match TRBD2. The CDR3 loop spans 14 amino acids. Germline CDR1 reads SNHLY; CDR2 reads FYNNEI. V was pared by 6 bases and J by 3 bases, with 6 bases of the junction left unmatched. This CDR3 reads CASRSDSGEETQYF. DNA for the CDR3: TGTGCCAGCAGATCAGATAGCGGGGAAGAGACCCAGTACTTC.

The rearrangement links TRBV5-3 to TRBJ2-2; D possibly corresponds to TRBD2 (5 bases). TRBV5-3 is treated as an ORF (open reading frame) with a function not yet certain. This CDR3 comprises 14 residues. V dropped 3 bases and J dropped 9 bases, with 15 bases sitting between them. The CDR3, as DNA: TGTGCCAGAAGCTACCTAGCCCAAGGCCGGGAGCTGTTTTTT. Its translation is CARSYLAQGRELFF.

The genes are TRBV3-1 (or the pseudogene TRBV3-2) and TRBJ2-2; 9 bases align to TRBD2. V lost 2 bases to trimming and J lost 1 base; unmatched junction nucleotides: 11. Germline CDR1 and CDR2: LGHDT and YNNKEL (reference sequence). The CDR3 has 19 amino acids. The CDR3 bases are TGTGCCAGCAGCCAACCAATTGAGATAGCGGGGGAGAACACCGGGGAGCTGTTTTTT. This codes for CASSQPIEIAGENTGELFF.

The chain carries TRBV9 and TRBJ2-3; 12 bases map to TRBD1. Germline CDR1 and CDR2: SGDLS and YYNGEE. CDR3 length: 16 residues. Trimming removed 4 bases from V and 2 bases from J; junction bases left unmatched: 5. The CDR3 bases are TGTGCCAGCAGCCCTCGGGACAGGGGGCCCACAGATACGCAGTATTTT. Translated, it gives CASSPRDRGPTDTQYF.

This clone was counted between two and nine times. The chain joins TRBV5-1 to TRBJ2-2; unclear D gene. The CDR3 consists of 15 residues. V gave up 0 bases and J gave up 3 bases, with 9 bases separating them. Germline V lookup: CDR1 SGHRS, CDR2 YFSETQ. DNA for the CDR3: TGCGCCAGCAGCTTGGGACTGGATCACACCGGGGAGCTGTTTTTT. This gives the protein CASSLGLDHTGELFF.

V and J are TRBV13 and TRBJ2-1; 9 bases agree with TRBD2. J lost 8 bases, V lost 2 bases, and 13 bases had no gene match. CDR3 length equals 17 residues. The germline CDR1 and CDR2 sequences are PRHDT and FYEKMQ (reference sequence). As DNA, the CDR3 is TGTGCCAGCAGCTTACGCCGGTCTCGCGGGGGGGCCGATGAGCAGTTCTTC. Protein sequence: CASSLRRSRGGADEQFF. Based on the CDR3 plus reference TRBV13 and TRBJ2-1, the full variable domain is AAGVIQSPRHLIKEKRETATLKCYPIPRHDTVYWYQQGPGQDPQFLISFYEKMQSDKGSIPDRFSAQQFSDYHSELNMSSLELGDSALYFCASSLRRSRGGADEQFFGPGTRLTVL.

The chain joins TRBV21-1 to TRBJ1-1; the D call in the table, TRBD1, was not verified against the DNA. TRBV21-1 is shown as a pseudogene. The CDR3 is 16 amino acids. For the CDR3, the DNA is TGTGCCAGCAGCAAAAACAGGGGGCCCCCGAACACTGAAGCTTTCTTT. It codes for CASSKNRGPPNTEAFF.

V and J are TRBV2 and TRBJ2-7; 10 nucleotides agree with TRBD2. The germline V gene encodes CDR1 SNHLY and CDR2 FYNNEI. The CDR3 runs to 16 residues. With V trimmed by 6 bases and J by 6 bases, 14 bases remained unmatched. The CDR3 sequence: CASRRSIAGGMGEQYF. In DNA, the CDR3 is TGTGCCAGCAGAAGATCCATAGCGGGGGGAATGGGCGAGCAGTACTTC.

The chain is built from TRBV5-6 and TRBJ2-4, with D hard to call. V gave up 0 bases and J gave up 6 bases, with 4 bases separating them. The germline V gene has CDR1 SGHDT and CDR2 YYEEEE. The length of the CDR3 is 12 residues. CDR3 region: CASSLDRNIQYF. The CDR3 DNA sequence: TGTGCCAGCAGCTTGGACAGAAACATTCAGTACTTC.

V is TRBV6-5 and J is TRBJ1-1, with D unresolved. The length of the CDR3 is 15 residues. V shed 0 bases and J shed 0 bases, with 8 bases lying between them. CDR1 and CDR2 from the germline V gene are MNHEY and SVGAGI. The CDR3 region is CASSYSQAMNTEAFF. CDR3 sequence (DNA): TGTGCCAGCAGTTACTCCCAGGCCATGAACACTGAAGCTTTCTTT.

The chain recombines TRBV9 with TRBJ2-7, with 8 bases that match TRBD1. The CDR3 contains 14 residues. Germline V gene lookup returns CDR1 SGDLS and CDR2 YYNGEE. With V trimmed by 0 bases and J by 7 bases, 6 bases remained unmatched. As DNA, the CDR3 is TGTGCCAGCAGCGTAGACCACAGGGGGTGGGAGCAGTACTTC. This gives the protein CASSVDHRGWEQYF.

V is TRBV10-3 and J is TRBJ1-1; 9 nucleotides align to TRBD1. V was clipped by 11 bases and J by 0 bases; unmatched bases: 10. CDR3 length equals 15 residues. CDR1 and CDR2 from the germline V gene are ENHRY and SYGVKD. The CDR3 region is CASQSQGAMNTEAFF. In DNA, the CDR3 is TGTGCCTCTCAATCACAGGGGGCGATGAACACTGAAGCTTTCTTT.